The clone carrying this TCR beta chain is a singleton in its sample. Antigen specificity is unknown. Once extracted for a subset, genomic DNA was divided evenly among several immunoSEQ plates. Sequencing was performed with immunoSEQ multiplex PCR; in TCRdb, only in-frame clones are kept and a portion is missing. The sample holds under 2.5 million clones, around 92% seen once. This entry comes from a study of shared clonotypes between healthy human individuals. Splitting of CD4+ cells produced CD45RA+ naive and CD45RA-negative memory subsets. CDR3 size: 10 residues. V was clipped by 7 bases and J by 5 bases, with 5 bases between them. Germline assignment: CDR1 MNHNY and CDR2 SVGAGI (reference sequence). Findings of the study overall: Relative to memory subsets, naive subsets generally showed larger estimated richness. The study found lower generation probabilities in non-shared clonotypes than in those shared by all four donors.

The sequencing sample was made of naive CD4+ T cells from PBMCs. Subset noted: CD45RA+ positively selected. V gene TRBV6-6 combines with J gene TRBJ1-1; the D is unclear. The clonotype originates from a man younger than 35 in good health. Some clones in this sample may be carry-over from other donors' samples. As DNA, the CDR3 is TGTGCCAGCATTGGGACTGAAGCTTTCTTT. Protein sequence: CASIGTEAFF.